This passage covers 28 T cell receptor beta chains from one sample sequenced in a study of T-cell reconstitution after alpha-beta-depleted transplantation in children. Preparation of the TCRbeta library involved a method that used unique molecular identifiers. In TCRdb, the PCR reads were re-called with MiXCR into one record per CDR3 protein. The sample lists about 500,000 distinct CDR3 sequences; approximately 32% were seen once. Sequencing used PBMCs from the stem cell graft donor, obtained from the stem cell graft. The source of these receptors is a human donor who donated a stem cell graft to a child with aplastic anemia.

The V call is TRBV5-1, the J call TRBJ2-7, with a possible D match to TRBD1 (7 bases). The germline V and J ends were trimmed by 4 bases and 6 bases, with 17 bases remaining between them. This CDR3 region has 14 residues. Germline lookup yields CDR1 SGHRS and CDR2 YFSETQ. The CDR3 DNA reads TGCGCCAGCAGCCCGGGGGACAGCAGGGGCGAGCAGTACGTC. Translated, it gives CASSPGDSRGEQYV.

The sample holds one count of this clonotype. The chain carries TRBV6-1 and TRBJ1-2; D is unclear. The CDR3 spans 15 residues. V was clipped by 6 bases and J by 0 bases, with 14 bases between them. Germline CDR1 and CDR2: MNHNS and SASEGT. CDR3 sequence (DNA): TGTGCCAGCAGCCGCAATTCCCGGGCTAACTATGGCTACACCTTC. Its translation: CASSRNSRANYGYTF.

At least ten counts were recorded for this clonotype. The chain uses TRBV12-3 or TRBV12-4 and TRBJ2-2, with 8 bases matching TRBD1. The CDR3 is 15 amino acids. Unmatched junction bases numbered 9, after V lost 8 bases and J lost 4 bases. The CDR3 nucleotides are TGTGCCAGCCTTTTAGGGACAGGACCCACCGGGGAGCTGTTTTTT. Amino acids: CASLLGTGPTGELFF.

This chain links TRBV12-3 or TRBV12-4 with TRBJ2-1; 8 positions agree with TRBD2. This CDR3 comprises 16 residues. V shed 5 bases and J 2 bases; nucleotides not matched to a gene: 8. CDR3 DNA: TGTGCCAGCAGTGGCCTGAGCGGGAGCGCCTACAATGAGCAGTTCTTC. It encodes CASSGLSGSAYNEQFF.

The chain carries TRBV6-5 and TRBJ2-7; D is undetermined. Trimming removed 0 bases at V and 6 bases at J, with 15 bases between. CDR1 and CDR2 (germline): MNHEY, SVGAGI. There are 15 residues in the CDR3. The CDR3 bases are TGTGCCAGCAGTTACTCGAACGGTGTCGGGTCCGAGCAGTACTTC. The encoded protein is CASSYSNGVGSEQYF.

This clonotype was seen a few times. The rearrangement links TRBV15 to TRBJ2-7, with 7 nucleotides matching TRBD2. V dropped 6 bases and J dropped 4; count of bases not matched to a gene: 9. Germline V gives CDR1 LNHNV, CDR2 YYDKDF (reference sequence). CDR3 size: 14 residues. CDR3 DNA sequence: TGTGCCACCAGACTCAATCGGGGGGAATACGAGCAGTACTTC. Its protein product is CATRLNRGEYEQYF.

The chain joins TRBV29-1 to TRBJ2-2, with unresolved D. Trimming took off 6 bases at V and 6 bases at J, with 17 bases between the two ends. This CDR3 region has 14 residues. Germline loops: CDR1 SQVTM, CDR2 ANQGSEA. CDR3: CSVVPEESPGELFF. The CDR3 coding sequence is TGCAGCGTGGTCCCCGAAGAGAGTCCCGGGGAGCTGTTTTTT.

The chain links TRBV7-6 to TRBJ2-7; D perhaps matches TRBD2 (5 bases). Germline V gene sequence: CDR1 SGHVS, CDR2 FNYEAQ. Trimming took off 1 base at V and 6 bases at J, with 10 bases between the two ends. This CDR3 has 13 residues. The DNA for the CDR3 is TGTGCCAGCAGCTTAGGGCTGGGGAGCGAGCAGTACGTC. Encoded protein: CASSLGLGSEQYV.

CDR3 DNA sequence: TGCGCCAGCAGCCAAGCCACGGGGGGGACCACTGAAGCTTTCTTT. Residues: CASSQATGGTTEAFF. J is TRBJ1-1 and V is TRBV4-3, with a possible D match to TRBD1 (5 bases). Trimming removed 1 base from V and 4 bases from J, with 13 bases in between. Germline-derived CDR1 and CDR2 are LGHNA and YSLEER. CDR3 length: 15 residues.

The rearrangement links TRBV27 to TRBJ2-2; a possible D gene is TRBD2 (5 bases). This CDR3 contains 14 residues. CDR1 and CDR2 from the germline V gene are MNHEY and SMNVEV (reference sequence). Between the trimmed V and J ends, which lost 3 bases and 8 bases, there was a span of 13 bases. The CDR3 bases are TGTGCCAGCAGTTTCCCAACTGCGGGTGGGGAGCTGTTTTTT. It encodes CASSFPTAGGELFF.

With regard to this clonotype: A junction end diverges from the germline sequence, so it may reflect a read error. The chain is built from TRBV7-2 and TRBJ2-1, with D perhaps TRBD2 (7 bases). The CDR3 spans 14 residues. Germline V lookup: CDR1 SGHTA, CDR2 FQGNSA. In DNA, the CDR3 is TGTGCCACCAGCTTGGGGGCTAGCGGTATTGAGCAGTTCTTC. This gives the protein CATSLGASGIEQFF.

The V gene is TRBV20-1, the J gene TRBJ2-3, with D perhaps matching TRBD1 or TRBD2 (5 bases each). This CDR3 is built from 14 residues. Germline assignment: CDR1 DFQATT and CDR2 SNEGSKA (reference sequence). V shed 6 bases and J shed 1 base, with 14 bases lying between them. The CDR3, as DNA: TGCAGTGCAATGTCGGGGCGGGGCACAGATACGCAGTATTTT. Translated, it gives CSAMSGRGTDTQYF.

This chain joins TRBV20-1 and TRBJ2-7, with TRBD2 matching over 9 bases. V trimming: 1 base; J trimming: 2 bases; junction bases outside the gene matches: 3. Germline loops: CDR1 DFQATT, CDR2 SNEGSKA (reference sequence). This CDR3 has 14 residues. In DNA form, the CDR3 reads TGCAGTGCTAGAGGAGCGGGAGGCCCCTACGAGCAGTACGTC. Amino acids: CSARGAGGPYEQYV.

This clonotype was seen once. This chain links TRBV7-9 with TRBJ2-7; D gene uncertain. Trimming cost V 4 bases and J 7 bases, with 17 bases left between them. The CDR3 has 14 amino acids. The germline gives CDR1 SEHNR, CDR2 FQNEAQ (reference sequence). The chain's CDR3 is CASSSPGHPWEQYF. CDR3 coding DNA: TGTGCCAGCAGCTCACCGGGTCACCCCTGGGAGCAGTACTTC.

The J gene is TRBJ2-2, the V gene TRBV7-9, with D perhaps matching TRBD1 (6 bases). V lost 3 bases to trimming and J lost 2 bases, with 10 bases between them. The length of the CDR3 is 15 residues. The germline gives CDR1 SEHNR, CDR2 FQNEAQ (reference sequence). The CDR3 spells CASSFGTPNTGELFF. The CDR3 DNA reads as TGTGCCAGCAGCTTCGGGACACCTAACACCGGGGAGCTGTTTTTT.

The gene calls are TRBV7-8 and TRBJ2-7, with D tentatively TRBD1 (6 bases). The CDR3 is made up of 15 amino acids. With 2 bases removed from V and 0 bases from J, the gap between germline ends came to 11 bases. Germline V gene lookup returns CDR1 SGHVS and CDR2 FQNEAQ. CDR3 DNA sequence: TGTGCCAGCAGCTTAAGACAGGCTATCTCCTACGAGCAGTACTTC. This encodes CASSLRQAISYEQYF.

The gene calls are TRBV7-9 and TRBJ2-5; D may match TRBD1 or TRBD2 (5 bases each). The CDR3 runs to 14 residues. V was shortened by 7 bases and J by 5 bases, with 17 bases between the two germline ends. Germline V CDR1 and CDR2: SEHNR, FQNEAQ (reference sequence). The CDR3 DNA sequence: TGTGCCAGCATGTCCCCAGGGTCGGGGGAGACCCAGTACTTC. Its translation: CASMSPGSGETQYF.

This clonotype turned up a few times. The V and J genes are TRBV12-3 or TRBV12-4 and TRBJ1-2; 9 nucleotides line up with TRBD1. V trimming: 5 bases; J trimming: 4 bases; junction bases outside the gene matches: 8. The CDR3 contains 15 residues. CDR3 bases: TGTGCCAGCAGTCCAGGACAGGGGAGTACCTATGGCTACACCTTC. It is translated as CASSPGQGSTYGYTF.

The table lists this clonotype with a few counts. V and J are TRBV28 and TRBJ2-5; 9 positions match TRBD1. CDR1 MDHEN and CDR2 SYDVKM come from the germline V gene. The junction had 5 bases not matched to a gene; V was cut back by 6 bases and J by 3 bases. This CDR3 comprises 14 residues. CDR3 in DNA: TGTGCCAGCAGCTTAACAGGGGGCGAAGAGACCCAGTACTTC. Its translation: CASSLTGGEETQYF.

The chain has TRBV24-1 and TRBJ2-1; weak D call: TRBD1 (5 bases). Germline CDR1 is KGHDR and CDR2 is SFDVKD. The V and J ends lost 4 bases and 0 bases respectively, with 12 bases between them. CDR3 length equals 16 residues. The CDR3 DNA sequence: TGTGCCACCAGTGAATCAGGGTCCAGCTCCTACAATGAGCAGTTCTTC. It encodes CATSESGSSSYNEQFF.

The chain has TRBV18 and TRBJ1-5; D remains unclear. V was clipped by 3 bases and J by 0 bases, with 12 bases between them. The CDR3 has 16 amino acids. Germline V gives CDR1 KGHSH, CDR2 LQKENI. In nucleotides, the CDR3 is TGTGCCAGCTCACCCGATTGGGGTAGTAGCAATCAGCCCCAGCATTTT. Amino acid sequence: CASSPDWGSSNQPQHF.

The rearrangement joins TRBV30 to TRBJ1-1, with a weak D call TRBD1 (6 bases). Per the germline V gene, CDR1 is GTSNPN and CDR2 is SVGIG (reference sequence). Trimming took off 1 base at V and 4 bases at J, with 7 bases between the two ends. This CDR3 has 12 amino acids. In DNA form, the CDR3 reads TGTGCCTGGAGTGAAGGGGGCACTGAAGCTTTCTTT. This translates into CAWSEGGTEAFF.

The chain employs TRBV18 and TRBJ2-1; D gene ambiguous. Germline CDR1 is KGHSH and CDR2 is LQKENI. This CDR3 contains 11 residues. Trimming shortened V by 5 bases and J by 15 bases, and 14 bases separated the two germline ends. The DNA of the CDR3 is TGTGCCAGCTCATCGACCCAAGGGCGGTTCTTC. This gives the protein CASSSTQGRFF.

The chain recombines TRBV2 with TRBJ2-7, with D hard to call. CDR3 length: 12 amino acids. V lost 6 bases and J lost 2, with 8 bases in between. Germline CDR1 and CDR2: SNHLY and FYNNEI. CDR3 residues: CASRFLPYEQYF. DNA for the CDR3: TGTGCCAGCAGGTTCTTACCCTACGAGCAGTACTTC.

This clonotype was counted a single time. CDR3 in DNA: TGTGCCAGCTCACCTCGGGACCCCTATAATCAGTACTTC. Translation gives CASSPRDPYNQYF. The rearrangement uses TRBV18 and TRBJ2-4, with D tentatively TRBD1 or TRBD2 (5 bases each). The CDR3 has 13 amino acids. V lost 3 bases to trimming and J lost 12 bases, with 15 bases between them. Germline CDR1 and CDR2: KGHSH and LQKENI. The entire variable domain, with the rest obtained from reference TRBV18 and TRBJ2-4, is as follows: NAGVMQNPRHLVRRRGQEARLRCSPMKGHSHVYWYRQLPEEGLKFMVYLQKENIIDESGMPKERFSAEFPKEGPSILRIQQVVRGDSAAYFCASSPRDPYNQYFGAGTRLSVL.

This clonotype has more than one count but fewer than ten. J is TRBJ2-1 and V is TRBV4-3; tentatively, D is TRBD2 (5 bases). Germline CDR1 LGHNA, CDR2 YSLEER. The length of the CDR3 is 15 residues. V lost 1 base to trimming and J lost 4 bases, with 11 bases between them. The DNA for the CDR3 is TGCGCCAGCAGCCAAGGGGAGAGGGTATACAATGAGCAGTTCTTC. As protein: CASSQGERVYNEQFF.

This clonotype was seen a handful of times. The chain recombines TRBV11-3 with TRBJ2-1, with TRBD2 identical over 16 bases. The CDR3 loop spans 22 amino acids. V shed 1 base and J 6 bases; nucleotides not matched to a gene: 18. Germline V gene lookup returns CDR1 SGHNT and CDR2 YENEEA. CDR3: CASSLVTGTSGRALLTSNEQFF. The DNA of the CDR3 is TGTGCCAGCAGCTTAGTAACAGGGACTAGCGGGAGGGCCTTACTGACGAGCAATGAGCAGTTCTTC.

The rearrangement joins TRBV5-1 to TRBJ2-3; the D call may be TRBD1 or TRBD2 (6 bases each). The germline V gene encodes CDR1 SGHRS and CDR2 YFSETQ. The V end lost 5 bases, the J end lost 6 bases, and 13 bases lay between the germline ends. The CDR3 sequence is 13 residues long. The CDR3 DNA reads as TGCGCCAGCAGTATCGGGGGCAGGGATACGCAGTATTTT. Translating it yields CASSIGGRDTQYF.